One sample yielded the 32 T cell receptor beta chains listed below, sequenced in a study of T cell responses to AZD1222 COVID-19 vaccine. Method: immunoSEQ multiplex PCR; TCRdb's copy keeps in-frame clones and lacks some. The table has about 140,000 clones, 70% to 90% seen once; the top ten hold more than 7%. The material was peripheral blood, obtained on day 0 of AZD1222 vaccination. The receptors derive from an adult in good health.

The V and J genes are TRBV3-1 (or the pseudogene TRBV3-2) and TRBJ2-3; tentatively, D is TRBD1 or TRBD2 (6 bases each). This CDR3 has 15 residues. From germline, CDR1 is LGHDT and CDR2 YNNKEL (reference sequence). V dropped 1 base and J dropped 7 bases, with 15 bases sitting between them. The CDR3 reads CASSQAGGGPHTQYF. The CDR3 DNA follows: TGTGCCAGCAGCCAAGCAGGAGGGGGGCCCCATACGCAGTATTTT.

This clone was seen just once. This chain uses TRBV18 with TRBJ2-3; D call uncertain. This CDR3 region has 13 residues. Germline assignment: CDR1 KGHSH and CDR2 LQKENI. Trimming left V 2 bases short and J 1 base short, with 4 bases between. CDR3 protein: CASSPTRTDTQYF. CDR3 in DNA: TGTGCCAGCTCACCAACCCGCACAGATACGCAGTATTTT.

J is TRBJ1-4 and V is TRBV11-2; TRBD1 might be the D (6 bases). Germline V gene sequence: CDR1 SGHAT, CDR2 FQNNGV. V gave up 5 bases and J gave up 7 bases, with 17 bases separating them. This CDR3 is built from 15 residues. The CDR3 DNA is TGTGCCAGCAGCCACTCGGGGGGAGGGGGTGAAAAACTGTTTTTT. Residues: CASSHSGGGGEKLFF.

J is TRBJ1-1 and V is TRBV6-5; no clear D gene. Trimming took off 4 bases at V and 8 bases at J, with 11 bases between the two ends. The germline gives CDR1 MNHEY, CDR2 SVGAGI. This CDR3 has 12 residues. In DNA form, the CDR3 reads TGTGCCAGCAGTTTTTCCCGATACGAAGCTTTCTTT. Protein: CASSFSRYEAFF.

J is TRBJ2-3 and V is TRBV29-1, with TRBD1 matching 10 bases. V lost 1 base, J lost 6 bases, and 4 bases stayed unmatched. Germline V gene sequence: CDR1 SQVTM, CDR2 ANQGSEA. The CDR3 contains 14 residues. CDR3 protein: CSVEGGTGADTQYF. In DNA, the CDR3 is TGCAGCGTTGAAGGCGGGACAGGGGCCGATACGCAGTATTTT.

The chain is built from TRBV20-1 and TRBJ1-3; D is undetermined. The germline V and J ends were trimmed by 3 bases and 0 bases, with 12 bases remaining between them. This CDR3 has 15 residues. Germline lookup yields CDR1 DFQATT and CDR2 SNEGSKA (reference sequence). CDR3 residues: CSASRAAPSGNTIYF. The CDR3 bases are TGCAGTGCTAGTAGGGCAGCACCCTCTGGAAACACCATATATTTT.

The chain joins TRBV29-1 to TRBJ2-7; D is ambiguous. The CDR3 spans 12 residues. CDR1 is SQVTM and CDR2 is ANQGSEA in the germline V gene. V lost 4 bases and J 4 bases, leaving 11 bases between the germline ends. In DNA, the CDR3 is TGCAGCGTTGGTGGGCAGAATTACGAGCAGTACTTC. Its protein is CSVGGQNYEQYF.

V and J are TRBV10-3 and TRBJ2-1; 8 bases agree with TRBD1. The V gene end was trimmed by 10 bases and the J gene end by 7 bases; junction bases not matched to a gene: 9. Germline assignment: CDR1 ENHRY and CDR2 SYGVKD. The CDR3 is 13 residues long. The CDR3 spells CATSGTGPNEQFF. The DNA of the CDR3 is TGTGCCACATCCGGGACAGGACCTAATGAGCAGTTCTTC.

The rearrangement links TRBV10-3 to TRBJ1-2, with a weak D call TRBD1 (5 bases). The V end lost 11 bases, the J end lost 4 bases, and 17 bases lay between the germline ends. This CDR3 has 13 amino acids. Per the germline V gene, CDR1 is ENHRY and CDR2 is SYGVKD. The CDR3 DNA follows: TGTGCCGTCGGCGACAGTGTTGCCTATGGCTACACCTTC. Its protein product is CAVGDSVAYGYTF.

In DNA form, the CDR3 reads TGTGCCAGCTCGCCCACGACAGGGCCGGAGAACACTGAAGCTTTCTTT. Amino acids: CASSPTTGPENTEAFF. The chain joins TRBV18 to TRBJ1-1; the match to TRBD1 covers 7 bases. The CDR3 is 16 residues long. Unmatched junction bases numbered 11, after V lost 6 bases and J lost 1 base. Germline-derived CDR1 and CDR2 are KGHSH and LQKENI.

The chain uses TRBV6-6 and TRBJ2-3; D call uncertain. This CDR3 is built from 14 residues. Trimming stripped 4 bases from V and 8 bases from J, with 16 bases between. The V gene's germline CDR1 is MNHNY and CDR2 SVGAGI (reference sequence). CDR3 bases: TGTGCCAGCAGTTCACCGTCAGGCGCCGGTACGCAGTATTTT. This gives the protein CASSSPSGAGTQYF.

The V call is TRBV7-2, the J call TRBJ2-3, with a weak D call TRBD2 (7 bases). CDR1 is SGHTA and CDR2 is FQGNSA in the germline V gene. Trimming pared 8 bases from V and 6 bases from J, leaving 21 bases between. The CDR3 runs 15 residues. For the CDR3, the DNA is TGTGCCAGCGCCCCCATGGCGGGGGCGGGGGATACGCAGTATTTT. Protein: CASAPMAGAGDTQYF.

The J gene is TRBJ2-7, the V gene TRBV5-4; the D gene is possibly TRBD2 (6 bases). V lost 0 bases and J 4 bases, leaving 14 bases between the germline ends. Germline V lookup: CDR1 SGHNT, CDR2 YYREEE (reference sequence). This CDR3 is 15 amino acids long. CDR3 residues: CASSLDLHGGYEQYF. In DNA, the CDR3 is TGTGCCAGCAGCTTGGACTTACACGGGGGTTACGAGCAGTACTTC.

This CDR3 is CASSTGGGHQPQHF. In DNA, the CDR3 is TGTGCCAGCAGTACAGGGGGTGGCCATCAGCCCCAGCATTTT. The J gene is TRBJ1-5, the V gene TRBV6-2 or TRBV6-3; 8 bases match TRBD1. Germline CDR1 reads MNHEY; CDR2 reads SVGEGT. CDR3 length: 14 amino acids. Germline trimming cut 5 bases from V and 5 bases from J; bases unmatched to any gene: 5.

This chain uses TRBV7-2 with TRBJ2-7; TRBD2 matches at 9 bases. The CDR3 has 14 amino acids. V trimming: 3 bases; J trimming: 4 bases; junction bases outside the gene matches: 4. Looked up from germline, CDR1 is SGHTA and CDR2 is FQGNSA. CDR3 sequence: CASSFSSGMYEQYF. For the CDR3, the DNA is TGTGCCAGCAGCTTCTCTAGCGGGATGTACGAGCAGTACTTC.

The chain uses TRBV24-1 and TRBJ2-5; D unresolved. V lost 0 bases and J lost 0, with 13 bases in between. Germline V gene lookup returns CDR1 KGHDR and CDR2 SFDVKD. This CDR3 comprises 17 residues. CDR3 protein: CATSDLGDLQNQETQYF. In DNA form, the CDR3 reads TGTGCCACCAGTGATTTGGGGGATCTCCAAAACCAAGAGACCCAGTACTTC.

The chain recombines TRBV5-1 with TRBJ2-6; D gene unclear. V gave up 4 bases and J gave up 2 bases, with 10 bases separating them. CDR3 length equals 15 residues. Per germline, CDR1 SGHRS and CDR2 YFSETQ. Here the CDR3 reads CASSIDNPGANVLTF. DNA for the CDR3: TGCGCCAGCAGCATTGACAATCCTGGGGCCAACGTCCTGACTTTC. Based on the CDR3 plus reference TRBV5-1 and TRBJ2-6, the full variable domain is KAGVTQTPRYLIKTRGQQVTLSCSPISGHRSVSWYQQTPGQGLQFLFEYFSETQRNKGNFPGRFSGRQFSNSRSEMNVSTLELGDSALYLCASSIDNPGANVLTFGAGSRLTVL.

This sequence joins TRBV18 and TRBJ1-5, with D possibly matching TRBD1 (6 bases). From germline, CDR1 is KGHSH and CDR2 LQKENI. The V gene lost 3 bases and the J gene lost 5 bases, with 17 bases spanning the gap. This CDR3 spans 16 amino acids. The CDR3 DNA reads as TGTGCCAGCTCACCGGTGGGGGGGCAGGGAGATCAGCCCCAGCATTTT. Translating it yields CASSPVGGQGDQPQHF. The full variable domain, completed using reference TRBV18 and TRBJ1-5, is NAGVMQNPRHLVRRRGQEARLRCSPMKGHSHVYWYRQLPEEGLKFMVYLQKENIIDESGMPKERFSAEFPKEGPSILRIQQVVRGDSAAYFCASSPVGGQGDQPQHFGDGTRLSIL.

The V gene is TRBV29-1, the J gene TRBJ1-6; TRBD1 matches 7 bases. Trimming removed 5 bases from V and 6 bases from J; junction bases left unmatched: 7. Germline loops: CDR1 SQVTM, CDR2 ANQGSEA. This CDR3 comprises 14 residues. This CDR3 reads CSVLGDSSNSPLHF. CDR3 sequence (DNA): TGCAGCGTTCTTGGGGACAGTTCTAATTCACCCCTCCACTTT.

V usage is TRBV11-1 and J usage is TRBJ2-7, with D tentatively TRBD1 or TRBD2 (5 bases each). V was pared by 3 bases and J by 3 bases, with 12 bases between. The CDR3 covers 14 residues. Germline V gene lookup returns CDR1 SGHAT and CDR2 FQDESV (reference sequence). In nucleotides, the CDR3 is TGTGCCAGCAGCTTCCCCGGGACGATCTACGAGCAGTACTTC. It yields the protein CASSFPGTIYEQYF.

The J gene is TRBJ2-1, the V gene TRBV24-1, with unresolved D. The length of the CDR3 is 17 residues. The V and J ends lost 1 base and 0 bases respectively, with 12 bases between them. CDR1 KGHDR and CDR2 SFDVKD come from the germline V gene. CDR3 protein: CATSDFGLPDSYNEQFF. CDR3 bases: TGTGCCACCAGTGATTTCGGGCTACCTGACTCCTACAATGAGCAGTTCTTC.

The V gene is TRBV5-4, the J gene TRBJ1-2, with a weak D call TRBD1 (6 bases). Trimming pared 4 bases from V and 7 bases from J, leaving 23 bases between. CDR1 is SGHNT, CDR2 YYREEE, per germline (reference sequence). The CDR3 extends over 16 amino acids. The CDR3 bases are TGTGCCAGCAGCGCCGGGGGTTGGGACACCCTCGGTGGCTACACCTTC. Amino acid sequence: CASSAGGWDTLGGYTF.

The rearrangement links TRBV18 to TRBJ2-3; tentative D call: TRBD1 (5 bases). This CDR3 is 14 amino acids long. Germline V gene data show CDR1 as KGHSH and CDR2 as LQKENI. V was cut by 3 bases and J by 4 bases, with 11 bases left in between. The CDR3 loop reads CASSPGQGADTQYF. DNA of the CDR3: TGTGCCAGCTCACCGGGGCAGGGCGCAGATACGCAGTATTTT.

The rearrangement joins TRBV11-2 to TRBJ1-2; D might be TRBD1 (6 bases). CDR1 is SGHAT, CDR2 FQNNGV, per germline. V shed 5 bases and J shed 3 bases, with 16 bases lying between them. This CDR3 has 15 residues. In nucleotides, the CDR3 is TGTGCCAGCAGCCCCCGGATACAGGGTGACTATGGCTACACCTTC. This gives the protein CASSPRIQGDYGYTF.

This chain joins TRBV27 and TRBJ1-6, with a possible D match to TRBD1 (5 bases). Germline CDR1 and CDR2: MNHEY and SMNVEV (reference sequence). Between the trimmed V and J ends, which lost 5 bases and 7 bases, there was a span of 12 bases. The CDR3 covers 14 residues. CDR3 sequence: CASSVGLLNSPLHF. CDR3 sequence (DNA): TGTGCCAGCAGTGTGGGACTTCTAAATTCACCCCTCCACTTT.

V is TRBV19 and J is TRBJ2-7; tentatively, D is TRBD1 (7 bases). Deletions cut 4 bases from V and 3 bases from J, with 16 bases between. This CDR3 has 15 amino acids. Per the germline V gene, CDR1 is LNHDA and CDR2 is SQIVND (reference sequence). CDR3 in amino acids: CASSTPAGGFYEQYF. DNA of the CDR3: TGTGCCAGTAGTACTCCGGCAGGGGGGTTCTACGAGCAGTACTTC.

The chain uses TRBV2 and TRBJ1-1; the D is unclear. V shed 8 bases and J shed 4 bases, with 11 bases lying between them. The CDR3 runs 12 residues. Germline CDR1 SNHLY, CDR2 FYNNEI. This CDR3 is CASGLYGTEAFF. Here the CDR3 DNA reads TGTGCCAGCGGTCTATACGGCACTGAAGCTTTCTTT.

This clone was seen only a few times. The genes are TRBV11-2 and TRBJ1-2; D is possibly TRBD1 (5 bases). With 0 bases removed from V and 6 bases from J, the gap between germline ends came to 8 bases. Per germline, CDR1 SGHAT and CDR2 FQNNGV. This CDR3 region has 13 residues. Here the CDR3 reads CASSLDRVDGYTF. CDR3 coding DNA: TGTGCCAGCAGCTTAGACAGGGTTGATGGCTACACCTTC.

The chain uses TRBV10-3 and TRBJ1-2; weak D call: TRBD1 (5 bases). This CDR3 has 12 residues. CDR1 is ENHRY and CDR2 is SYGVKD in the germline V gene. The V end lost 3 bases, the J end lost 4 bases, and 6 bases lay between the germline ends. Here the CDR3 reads CAISEGTYGYTF. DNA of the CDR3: TGTGCCATCAGTGAAGGGACCTATGGCTACACCTTC.

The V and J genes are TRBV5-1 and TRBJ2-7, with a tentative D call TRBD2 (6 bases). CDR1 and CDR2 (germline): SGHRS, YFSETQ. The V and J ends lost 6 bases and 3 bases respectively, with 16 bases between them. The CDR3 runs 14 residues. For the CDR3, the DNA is TGCGCCAGCACCCATGGGGACTTCAGCTACGAGCAGTACTTC. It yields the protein CASTHGDFSYEQYF. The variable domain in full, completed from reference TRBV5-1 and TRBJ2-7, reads KAGVTQTPRYLIKTRGQQVTLSCSPISGHRSVSWYQQTPGQGLQFLFEYFSETQRNKGNFPGRFSGRQFSNSRSEMNVSTLELGDSALYLCASTHGDFSYEQYFGPGTRLTVT.

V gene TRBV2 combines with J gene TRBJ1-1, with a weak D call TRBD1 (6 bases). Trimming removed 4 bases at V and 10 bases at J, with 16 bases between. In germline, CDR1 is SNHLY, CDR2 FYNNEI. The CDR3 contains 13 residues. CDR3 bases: TGTGCCAGCAGTGTCGAGGACAGTATGCGAGCTTTCTTT. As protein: CASSVEDSMRAFF.

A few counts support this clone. The CDR3 sequence is CASSLPGPRGHEQYF. The CDR3 nucleotides read TGTGCCAGCAGCTTGCCGGGCCCCCGGGGGCACGAGCAGTACTTC. The chain carries TRBV7-2 and TRBJ2-7; D possibly matches TRBD1 or TRBD2 (6 bases each). Germline CDR1 is SGHTA and CDR2 is FQGNSA. The V end was cut by 3 bases, the J end by 5 bases, with 17 bases between. The CDR3 is 15 residues long.